The T cell receptor (beta chain) described here comes from a study of identical twins. The germline CDR1 and CDR2 sequences are SGHDN and FVKESK. This CDR3 contains 15 residues. V lost 0 bases to trimming and J lost 8 bases, with 14 bases between them. Study results and limitations: With monozygotic twins, out-of-frame TCR alpha sharing exceeded what models estimated. Twin-shared out-of-frame alpha sequences were enriched for low generation probability.

As concerns this clonotype: The antigen is unknown.

From the 5' RACE reads, TCRdb called clonotypes with MiXCR, one entry per CDR3 protein. The sample lists about 810,000 distinct CDR3 sequences; roughly an eighth were seen once. The same data also contributed to another study, on yellow fever vaccine responses in identical twins.

This chain links TRBV14 with TRBJ2-1, with D unclear. What was sequenced was PBMCs. The TCR originated in a woman aged 18-29 years in good health. The CDR3: CASSQDSPSRDEQFF. CDR3 in DNA: TGTGCCAGCAGCCAAGATTCACCATCCCGCGATGAGCAGTTCTTC.